A selection of T cell receptor beta chains follows, all from one sample in a study of T cells after yellow fever vaccination. TCRdb redid the calling of the 5' RACE reads with MiXCR, one entry per CDR3 protein. This sample carries about 350,000 distinct CDR3 sequences, roughly 11% of them seen once, and the ten largest clones take roughly a sixth. The input for sequencing was PBMCs, taken on the day of the first yellow fever vaccination. These receptors were collected from a man between 18 and 35 years old who received the YFV17D yellow fever vaccine. The CDR3 runs from the conserved cysteine through the conserved F or W. D genes are given only for firm matches. Clone size is shown for a subset of rows, as once, few, many or a class of expanded clone.

. | TRBJ2-5 | few | TRBV11-2 | TGTGCCAGCAGCTTAGCATTGGGGCTGGAGACCCAGTACTTC | CASSLALGLETQYF
. | TRBJ1-4 | . | TRBV7-6 | TGTGCCAGCAGCTTAGCGCAGCCCGCAACTAATGAAAAACTGTTTTTT | CASSLAQPATNEKLFF
. | TRBJ2-5 | . | TRBV12-3/TRBV12-4 | TGTGCCAGCAGTTTTCTGCAAGAGACCCAGTACTTC | CASSFLQETQYF
TRBD2 | TRBJ2-3 | . | TRBV6-5 | TGTGCCAGCAGTTACGGCGGGGGGGCAACAGATACGCAGTATTTT | CASSYGGGATDTQYF
TRBD2 | TRBJ2-5 | few | TRBV5-1 | TGCGCCAGCAGCTTGCTGACTAGCGGGGGAATCGGTCGTGAGACCCAGTACTTC | CASSLLTSGGIGRETQYF
TRBD1 | TRBJ2-2 | . | TRBV11-1 | TGTGCCAGCAGCTTAGCCCCGACAGGGGGCTCCGGGGAGCTGTTTTTT | CASSLAPTGGSGELFF
TRBD1 | TRBJ1-6 | many | TRBV5-1 | TGCGCCAGCAGCTTGCAGGGGGCCTCAATTTCACCCCTCCACTTT | CASSLQGASISPLHF
. | TRBJ2-5 | . | TRBV4-2 | TGTGCCAGCAGCCAAGGGTACGCGGCAGGTCAGGAGACCCAGTACTTC | CASSQGYAAGQETQYF
. | TRBJ2-5 | . | TRBV5-1 | TGCGCCAGCAGCTTGACAGGAACGGGGGAGACCCAGTACTTC | CASSLTGTGETQYF
. | TRBJ2-5 | few | TRBV3-1 | TGTGCCAGCAGCCATCACACACCCGGGGCTGTAGAGACCCAGTACTTC | CASSHHTPGAVETQYF
. | TRBJ2-7 | . | TRBV7-9 | TGTGCCAGCACCCCTCTGGTCCAAGACTACGAGCAGTACTTC | CASTPLVQDYEQYF
. | TRBJ1-2 | few | TRBV3-1 | TGTGCCAGCAGCCACGCAAGACCTAACTATGGCTACACCTTC | CASSHARPNYGYTF
. | TRBJ1-1 | . | TRBV20-1 | TGCAGTGCTAGAGATCGGGTGAACACTGAAGCTTTCTTT | CSARDRVNTEAFF
. | TRBJ1-4 | few | TRBV2 | TGTGCCGGAGGAGGGATAGCTAATGAAAAACTGTTTTTT | CAGGGIANEKLFF
. | TRBJ1-5 | many | TRBV7-6 | TGTGCCAGCAGCTTACAGAGGGATCAGCCCCAGCATTTT | CASSLQRDQPQHF
. | TRBJ1-1 | . | TRBV4-1 | TGCGCCAGCAGCCAAGAGGCCAGCTTGAACACTGAAGCTTTCTTT | CASSQEASLNTEAFF
. | TRBJ1-3 | . | TRBV9 | TGTGCCAGCAGATCCGAAGGCTCTGGAAACACCATATATTTT | CASRSEGSGNTIYF
. | TRBJ2-7 | . | TRBV12-3/TRBV12-4 | TGTGCCAGCAGTACCTCTGGACAACAGGGCGAGCAGTACTTC | CASSTSGQQGEQYF
. | TRBJ2-6 | many | TRBV18 | TGTGCCAGCTCCCCCAACAGGGGGGCCAACGTCCTGACTTTC | CASSPNRGANVLTF
. | TRBJ2-4 | few | TRBV5-1 | TGCGCCAGCAGCCCCCAGGGGCGCGAAAACATTCAGTACTTC | CASSPQGRENIQYF
TRBD1 | TRBJ2-2 | few | TRBV6-4 | TGTGCCAGCAGGACGACGCCAGGGGGCGCCCTCAAAAACTCGAACACCGGGGAGCTGTTTTTT | CASRTTPGGALKNSNTGELFF
TRBD2 | TRBJ2-5 | few | TRBV5-1 | TGCGCCAGCAGCAGGACTAGCGGGGGCGTATGGACCCAGTACTTC | CASSRTSGGVWTQYF
. | TRBJ1-1 | . | TRBV27 | TGTGCCAGCAGTAAGGGTATCGGCACTGAAGCTTTCTTT | CASSKGIGTEAFF
. | TRBJ1-6 | many | TRBV6-1 | TGTGCCAGCAGCCGACGGGCGGGGGCTGATAATTCACCCCTCCACTTT | CASSRRAGADNSPLHF
TRBD1 | TRBJ1-5 | . | TRBV6-2/TRBV6-3 | TGTGCCAGCAGTTACGGTATTGTTATCCGGGACAGGGGAAGCAATCAGCCCCAGCATTTT | CASSYGIVIRDRGSNQPQHF
. | TRBJ2-1 | few | TRBV6-1 | TGTGCCTCCAGAACGACGGCAGGCCTATACAATGAGCAGTTCTTC | CASRTTAGLYNEQFF
. | TRBJ2-7 | few | TRBV5-5 | TGTGCCAGCAGCTTACGCGCAGAATCCTACGAGCAGTACTTC | CASSLRAESYEQYF
. | TRBJ2-7 | . | TRBV20-1 | TGCAGTGCTAGAGACGTTTCCTACGAGCAGTACTTC | CSARDVSYEQYF
TRBD2 | TRBJ2-1 | few | TRBV24-1 | TGTGCCACCAGTGATTCGGCTAGCGGGAACAATGAGCAGTTCTTC | CATSDSASGNNEQFF
. | TRBJ1-5 | few | TRBV5-1 | TGCGCCAGCAGCTTGGCCGGGGTTGGCAATCAGCCCCAGCATTTT | CASSLAGVGNQPQHF
. | TRBJ1-2 | few | TRBV5-1 | TGCGCCAGCAGCTTGGATGGGGATGGCTACACCTTC | CASSLDGDGYTF
. | TRBJ2-3 | . | TRBV29-1 | TGCAGCACCTTGCGCGACGGGGCAGGCACAGATACGCAGTATTTT | CSTLRDGAGTDTQYF
TRBD2 | TRBJ2-7 | many | TRBV5-1 | TGCGCCAGCAGCTTGGGAATGGCGGGGGGCCTTTCCACCTACGAGCAGTACTTC | CASSLGMAGGLSTYEQYF
. | TRBJ1-2 | . | TRBV4-1 | TGCGCCAGCAGCCGGAACGACGGTCCCTATGGCTACACCTTC | CASSRNDGPYGYTF
TRBD2 | TRBJ2-1 | . | TRBV24-1 | TGTGCCACCAGTGATTCGGTGTTGGGGGGACTAGCCACCATATCCATCTACAATGAGCAGTTCTTC | CATSDSVLGGLATISIYNEQFF
. | TRBJ2-2 | . | TRBV7-6 | TGTGCCAGCAGCTTTAGCGGAAAATACGGGGAGCTGTTTTTT | CASSFSGKYGELFF
. | TRBJ1-1 | . | TRBV7-6 | TGTGCCAGCAGTCGTCAGGGACCTGAAGCTTTCTTT | CASSRQGPEAFF
. | TRBJ2-7 | . | TRBV12-3/TRBV12-4 | TGTGCCAGCAGTATAGCGTTGGGCTACGAGCAGTACTTC | CASSIALGYEQYF
. | TRBJ1-2 | . | TRBV6-1 | TGTGCCAGCAGTGAAGGCCCAGGGGAAACCTATGGCTACACCTTC | CASSEGPGETYGYTF
. | TRBJ2-3 | few | TRBV20-1 | TGCAGTGCGAGGGGGGGCCGGGACACAGATACGCAGTATTTT | CSARGGRDTDTQYF
. | TRBJ1-1 | few | TRBV9 | TGTGCCAGCAGCGTATCGTCCGACCCCGGCTACACTGAAGCTTTCTTT | CASSVSSDPGYTEAFF
. | TRBJ1-5 | few | TRBV20-1 | TGCAGTGCTAGAGATGGGGGGATCGGCAATCAGCCCCAGCATTTT | CSARDGGIGNQPQHF
TRBD1 | TRBJ1-1 | few | TRBV2 | TGTGCTGGGACAGGGGAAATGAACACTGAAGCTTTCTTT | CAGTGEMNTEAFF
TRBD1 | TRBJ2-2 | few | TRBV29-1 | TGCAGCGTAGGGACAGACACCGGGGAGCTGTTTTTT | CSVGTDTGELFF
. | TRBJ2-5 | . | TRBV7-9 | TGTGCCAGCAGCCCAGGGGGCGGGAGAGAGACCCAGTACTTC | CASSPGGGRETQYF
. | TRBJ1-5 | . | TRBV25-1 | TGTGCCAGCACGGACGGAGATAGCAATCAGCCCCAGCATTTT | CASTDGDSNQPQHF
. | TRBJ1-3 | few | TRBV28 | TGTGCCAGCAGCCTCCAGGGGAGGGGAAACACCATATATTTT | CASSLQGRGNTIYF
. | TRBJ2-4 | . | TRBV5-1 | TGCGCCAGCAGCTTGAACGGAGAAAACATTCAGTACTTC | CASSLNGENIQYF
. | TRBJ1-6 | few | TRBV7-9 | TGTGCCAGCAGCTTAACAAAGGACGGCTCGGCCCTCCACTTT | CASSLTKDGSALHF
TRBD2 | TRBJ2-3 | few | TRBV20-1 | TGCAGTGCCCTCTCGGCTAGCGGTACAGCAGATACGCAGTATTTT | CSALSASGTADTQYF
. | TRBJ1-1 | few | TRBV20-1 | TGCAGTGCTCTATTCAGGGGGAACACTGAAGCTTTCTTT | CSALFRGNTEAFF
. | TRBJ2-7 | . | TRBV12-3/TRBV12-4 | TGTGCCAGCAGTTTTAGGCGACAGGAGGACCCCTACGAGCAGTACTTC | CASSFRRQEDPYEQYF
. | TRBJ1-6 | . | TRBV14 | TGTGCCAGCAGCCAAGCAAGGAGAAATTCACCCCTCCACTTT | CASSQARRNSPLHF
TRBD1 | TRBJ2-3 | . | TRBV5-4 | TGTGCCAGCAGCACACGGGACAGGGTCGCAGATACGCAGTATTTT | CASSTRDRVADTQYF
. | TRBJ2-1 | . | TRBV5-1 | TGCGCCAGCAGCTTGGATCAGGGGAGGTACAATGAGCAGTTCTTC | CASSLDQGRYNEQFF